The following is a T cell receptor (beta chain) sequence with its context. No antigen is known for it. TCRdb passed the reads through MiXCR, listing each CDR3 protein once. The table shows about 130,000 distinct CDR3 sequences, with roughly 25% occurring only once. The data were taken from a study of T cell repertoires in cytomegalovirus infection. Germline V gene sequence: CDR1 SGHKS, CDR2 YYEKEE (reference sequence). The CDR3 has 15 residues. The trim removed 0 bases at V and 6 bases at J, leaving 6 bases unmatched. The receptor comes from a human donor in good health (CMV status not recorded). Some clones in this sample may be carry-over from other donors' samples. The chain links TRBV5-5 to TRBJ1-5, with TRBD1 matching over 7 bases. Sequencing was carried out using PBMCs, sequenced either directly or after in vitro stimulation (not recorded which). CDR3 bases: TGTGCCAGCAGCTTGGCGTACAGGGGCATTCAGCCCCAGCATTTT. Protein sequence: CASSLAYRGIQPQHF.